This TCR beta chain was profiled in a study of blood T cell repertoires in COVID-19. Study summary: Researchers got acute and convalescent COVID-19 samples from the United States, Italy and Spain. T cells, B-cell-depleted T cells, or PBMCs supplied cDNA or gDNA.

V gave up 1 base and J gave up 5 bases; unmatched junction bases: 8. CDR1 SNHLY and CDR2 FYNNEI come from the germline V gene. This CDR3 is 16 amino acids long. Per the authors' pipeline: The assay estimated nucleated cells by amplifying reference gene primers. Data came from immunoSEQ multiplex PCR; TCRdb stores just in-frame clones and leaves some out. The DNA gave D and trimming, while V, J and clone size come from that table. The data show 140,000 or so clones, roughly 81% seen once. The sequenced sample consisted of peripheral blood. The genes are TRBV2 and TRBJ2-5; the match to TRBD2 covers 9 bases. The source is a human donor with acute or convalescent COVID-19. The donor label of this sample is uncertain. The chain's CDR3 is CASSEGWRGGGETQYF. The CDR3 coding sequence is TGTGCCAGCAGTGAAGGATGGCGGGGGGGCGGGGAGACCCAGTACTTC.